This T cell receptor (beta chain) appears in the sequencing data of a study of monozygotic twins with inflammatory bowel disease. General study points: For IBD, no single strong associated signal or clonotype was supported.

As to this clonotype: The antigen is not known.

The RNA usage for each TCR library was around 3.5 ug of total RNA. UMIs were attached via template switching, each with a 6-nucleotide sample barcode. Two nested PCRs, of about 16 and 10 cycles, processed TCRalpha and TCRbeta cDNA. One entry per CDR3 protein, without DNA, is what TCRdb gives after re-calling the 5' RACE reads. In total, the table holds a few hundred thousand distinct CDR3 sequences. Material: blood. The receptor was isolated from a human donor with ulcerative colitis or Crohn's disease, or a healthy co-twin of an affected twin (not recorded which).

The CDR3 sequence: CASSFQATSSYNEQFF. The chain is built from TRBV5-1 and TRBJ2-1. Germline CDR1 and CDR2: SGHRS and YFSETQ. The CDR3 runs to 16 residues. The full variable domain, its missing parts supplied by reference TRBV5-1 and TRBJ2-1, is KAGVTQTPRYLIKTRGQQVTLSCSPISGHRSVSWYQQTPGQGLQFLFEYFSETQRNKGNFPGRFSGRQFSNSRSEMNVSTLELGDSALYLCASSFQATSSYNEQFFGPGTRLTVL.